This T cell receptor (beta chain) derives from a study of cytomegalovirus exposure and HLA in healthy donors. Whole-study context: As released early, the data held some 80 million unique TCRs from HLA-typed donors.

With 60 Vbeta and 13 Jbeta primers, the PCR was carried out. The data were produced by immunoSEQ multiplex PCR, yet TCRdb's version contains in-frame clones alone and is incomplete. The data show 200,000 to 300,000 clones, roughly 84% seen once. J lost 4 bases, V lost 3 bases, and 14 bases had no gene match. The CDR3 sequence is 19 residues long. The germline V gene encodes CDR1 SEHNR and CDR2 FQNEAQ (reference sequence). Sequencing input: PBMCs. The TCR originated in a girl aged 2 to 9 in good health and CMV-seronegative. The chain couples TRBV7-9 to TRBJ2-1, with 11 nucleotides matching TRBD2. The DNA for the CDR3 is TGTGCCAGCAGCTTTAGCGGAGGGGCAACTAGCGGGGGTTACAATGAGCAGTTCTTC. Protein sequence: CASSFSGGATSGGYNEQFF.